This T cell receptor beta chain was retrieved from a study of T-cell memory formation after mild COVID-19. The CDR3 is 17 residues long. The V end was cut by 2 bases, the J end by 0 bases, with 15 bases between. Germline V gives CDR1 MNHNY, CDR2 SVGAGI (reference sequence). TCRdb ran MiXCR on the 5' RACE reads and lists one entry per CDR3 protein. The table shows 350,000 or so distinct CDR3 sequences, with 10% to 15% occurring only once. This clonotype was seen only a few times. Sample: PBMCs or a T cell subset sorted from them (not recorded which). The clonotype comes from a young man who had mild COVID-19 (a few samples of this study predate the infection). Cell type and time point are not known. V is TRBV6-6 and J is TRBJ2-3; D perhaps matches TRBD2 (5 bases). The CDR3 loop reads CASSYPGSGISTDTQYF. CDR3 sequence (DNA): TGTGCCAGCAGTTACCCCGGTTCGGGGATCAGCACAGATACGCAGTATTTT.